These 6 T cell receptor beta chains originate from one sample sequenced in a study of blood T cells in healthy people across ages. The use of a sample-barcoded 5' primer and a J-beta primer mix characterized a second PCR of roughly 6 to 11 cycles. TCRdb itself ran the 5' RACE reads through MiXCR, one entry per CDR3 protein. The repertoire consists of 1.2 million to 1.5 million distinct CDR3 sequences, with approximately 63% occurring once and the leading ten covering about 6.7%. Material for sequencing was blood. The receptors were sampled from a young man in good health.

On this clonotype itself: One end of the junction fails to match germline, which may point to a read error. V usage is TRBV11-1 and J usage is TRBJ2-2; D not certain. The CDR3 covers 18 residues. From germline, CDR1 is SGHAT and CDR2 FQDESV (reference sequence). DNA of the CDR3: TGTGCCTGCAGCTTGTCCAGAGGTAGTCTCCTGAACACCGGGGAGCTGTTTTTT. This encodes CACSLSRGSLLNTGELFF.

V usage is TRBV2 and J usage is TRBJ1-6; TRBD1 matches 7 bases. CDR3 size: 13 residues. The germline V gene encodes CDR1 SNHLY and CDR2 FYNNEI. The V segment lost 6 bases and the J segment 9 bases; nucleotides outside the gene matches: 5. As DNA, the CDR3 is TGTGCCAGCAGGGGACAGCGGGCTTCACCCCTCCACTTT. Its translation is CASRGQRASPLHF.

With respect to this clonotype: Germline is not matched at one junction end, which may reflect a read error. The rearrangement joins TRBV6-5 to TRBJ1-6; no firm D call. This CDR3 has 15 amino acids. Germline CDR1 MNHEY, CDR2 SVGAGI. CDR3 nucleotides: TGTACCAGCAGTTACTCCTCCGGGGATGGTTCACCCCTCCACTTT. Residues: CTSSYSSGDGSPLHF.

This chain's CDR3 is CASSQEVAGATEQYF. The CDR3 DNA reads as TGCGCCAGCAGCCAAGAGGTAGCGGGAGCCACCGAGCAGTACTTC. This rearrangement joins TRBV4-1 to TRBJ2-7; 9 bases agree with TRBD2. Germline lookup yields CDR1 MGHRA and CDR2 YSYEKL. The CDR3 runs 15 residues. The ends lost 0 bases at V and 6 bases at J; junction bases unmatched: 6.

A few counts support this clonotype. This chain uses TRBV7-2 with TRBJ2-5, with a weak D call TRBD2 (5 bases). Germline V CDR1 and CDR2: SGHTA, FQGNSA. Trimming took 4 bases from V and 6 from J, leaving 24 bases between them. The CDR3 is 17 amino acids. CDR3 nucleotide sequence: TGTGCCAGCAGCTCCCCACAAGATCCGGGATTTTCAAAGACCCAGTACTTC. As protein: CASSSPQDPGFSKTQYF.

With regard to this clonotype: The junction departs from germline at one end; a sequencing error may be responsible. This chain links TRBV5-6 with TRBJ2-3, with D perhaps TRBD2 (5 bases). This CDR3 is built from 16 residues. The germline CDR1 and CDR2 sequences are SGHDT and YYEEEE. The CDR3: CASSLAGTHSTDTQYF. CDR3 nucleotides: TGTGCCAGCAGTTTGGCGGGTACTCATAGCACAGATACGCAGTATTTT.